The rows below give T cell receptor beta chains drawn from one sample of a study of T cells in Graves' hyperthyroidism and ophthalmopathy. Each CDR3 protein is one row after TCRdb ran MiXCR on the multiplex PCR reads. The repertoire holds 500,000 to 650,000 distinct CDR3 sequences, with 12% to 15% as singletons. Sequenced: blood. These receptors were obtained from a woman aged 40-49 years with Graves' hyperthyroidism. Each CDR3 is given with its conserved first and last residue.

v_gene,j_gene,len,CDR3aa
TRBV28,TRBJ1-1,15,CASSLRGNMNTEAFF
TRBV4-1,TRBJ2-5,14,CASSQFQRGETQYF
TRBV5-1,TRBJ2-3,17,CASSLPGDSGGTDTQYF
TRBV6-5,TRBJ2-4,17,CASSYSGSGTGGDFQYF
TRBV3-1,TRBJ2-3,17,CASSKYSGTGVTDTQYF
TRBV24-1,TRBJ2-1,17,CATSETSGSHIGNEQFF
TRBV7-8,TRBJ2-5,14,CASNPTGFSETQYF
TRBV2,TRBJ2-5,14,CASSEALPNSPAYF
TRBV7-2,TRBJ1-1,14,CASSLGTPVARAFF
TRBV10-2,TRBJ1-1,13,CASSEPGHPETFF
TRBV7-9,TRBJ2-3,16,CASSLVLAGLTDTQYF